This TCR beta chain was recovered during a study of CD8 T cells in Susac syndrome (dated by TCRdb to between 2018 and 2020). Turning to the overall study: Whether CD8+ T cell activation and differentiation in Susac syndrome was antigen driven was tested using repertoire sequencing.

RNA was extracted using the RNeasy kit, and about 0.5 to 1 microgram was reverse transcribed with random hexamers. TCR beta CDR3 regions were amplified with the immunoSEQ multiplex PCR assay covering 54 Vbeta and 13 Jbeta segments. To correct PCR amplification bias, a synthetic template baseline was used for both primer optimization and computational correction. On the study's bioinformatics: Reads were assigned to V, D and J genes according to IMGT and analyzed in immunoSEQ Analyzer, with only productive sequences retained. Clonality was computed as one minus Shannon entropy normalized by log2 of the number of productive unique sequences. For each patient and control, public and private clones were evaluated within the 100 most prevalent clones. Susac-specific clones were defined as absent from healthy and MS cohorts, 850 to 1,300 published viral clones and other ImmuneACCESS disease sequences. TCRdb reworked the public reads: Q25 trimming with fastp, MiXCR clone assembly, productive beta chains retained. Rows merge per CDR3 protein into single entries with the most common DNA and genes. For this entry, the V and J calls and clone size follow TCRdb and not the study's own pipeline. This sample comprises approximately 190,000 distinct CDR3 sequences, roughly 96% of them detected only once. Roughly 0.088% of the sample is in the top ten clones.

Relative to germline, V is 4 bases shorter and J is 1 base shorter, with 10 bases between their ends. From the cysteine up to the phenylalanine, the CDR3 has a length of 14 residues. The sequence is cut down to CDR3 DNA, 42 bases in frame from base 1. Per the germline V gene (reference sequence), DFQATT is the CDR1 and SNEGSKA is the CDR2. High-throughput TCR beta sequencing profiled peripheral blood CD8+ and CD4+ T cells from healthy donors, Susac syndrome patients and multiple sclerosis patients. The multiple sclerosis controls were treatment-naive patients whose relapsing-remitting disease, either stable or active, fulfilled the revised McDonald criteria. Bulk CD8+ and CD4+ T cells were purified by magnetic negative isolation, whereas CD8+ TEMRA cells were enriched by FACS. Blood was drawn into EDTA tubes, processed within 24 hours, and PBMCs were isolated by density gradient centrifugation. PBMCs intended for TCR sequencing were cryopreserved in liquid nitrogen and were subsequently thawed in a 37 degrees C water bath. Purity of sorted or isolated CD4+, CD8+ and CD8+ TEMRA cells was at least 90%.

The paper as a whole reports these results and caveats: The number of individuals in the TCR sequencing and HLA analysis was acknowledged as relatively small.

About this clonotype itself: It has no known antigen specificity. Base qualities are not at hand, and no much larger clone is one base apart.

The rearrangement combines TRBV20-1 with TRBJ1-4; the D region possibly corresponds to TRBD1 (5 bases align). Source material: CD4+ T cells from PBMCs. The origin of this receptor is a human donor with multiple sclerosis. The base sequence is TGCAGTGCTAAGTCAGGGTTAACTAATGAAAAACTGTTTTTT. This sequence encodes CSAKSGLTNEKLFF.